This T cell receptor (beta chain) came from a study of CD8 T cells in ankylosing spondylitis. Germline lookup yields CDR1 SQVTM and CDR2 ANQGSEA. The CDR3 covers 14 residues. V was pared by 6 bases and J by 1 base, with 7 bases of the junction left unmatched. Study-wide results and caveats: Ankylosing spondylitis blood appeared to be characterized by a TCR beta motif of several highly homologous variants. Clones linked to the disease showed a CD8+ phenotype. They occurred at relatively low frequencies in peripheral blood.

Note on this clonotype: Its specificity is not known.

Each CDR3 protein gets one entry after TCRdb re-called the 5' RACE reads with MiXCR. The sample yields some 270,000 distinct CDR3 sequences, about 30% seen once. Input material: blood, either unsorted or a sorted T cell fraction (not recorded which). The genes are TRBV29-1 and TRBJ2-7; TRBD1 aligns across 9 bases. This clonotype was obtained from a male donor with ankylosing spondylitis or in good health (not recorded which). The DNA for the CDR3 is TGCAGCGTCGATCCGGGACAGGGTTCCTACGAGCAGTACTTC. This codes for CSVDPGQGSYEQYF.